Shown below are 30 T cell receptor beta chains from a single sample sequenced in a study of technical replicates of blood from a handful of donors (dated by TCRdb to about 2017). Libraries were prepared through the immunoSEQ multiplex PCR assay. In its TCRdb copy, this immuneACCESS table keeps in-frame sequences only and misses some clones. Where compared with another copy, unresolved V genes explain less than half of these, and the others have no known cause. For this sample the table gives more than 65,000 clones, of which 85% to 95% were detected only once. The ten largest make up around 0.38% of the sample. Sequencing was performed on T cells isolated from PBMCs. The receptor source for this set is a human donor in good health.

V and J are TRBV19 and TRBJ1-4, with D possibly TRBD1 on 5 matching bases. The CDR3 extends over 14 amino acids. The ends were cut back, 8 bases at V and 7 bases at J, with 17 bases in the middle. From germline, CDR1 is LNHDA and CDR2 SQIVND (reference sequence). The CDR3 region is CASSPGTGGEKLFF. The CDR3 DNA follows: TGTGCCAGTTCCCCAGGAACAGGTGGTGAAAAACTGTTTTTT.

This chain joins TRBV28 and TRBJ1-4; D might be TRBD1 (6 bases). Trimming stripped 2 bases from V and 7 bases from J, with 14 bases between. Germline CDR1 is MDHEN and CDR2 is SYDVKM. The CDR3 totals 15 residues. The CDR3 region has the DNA TGTGCCAGCAGTTTACCCCAGGGGCGTGGTGAAAAACTGTTTTTT. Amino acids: CASSLPQGRGEKLFF.

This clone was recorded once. The CDR3 DNA sequence: TGTGCCAGCAGCCCGGACAGGGGGCATGAGCAGTACTTC. Its protein product is CASSPDRGHEQYF. The gene calls are TRBV4-2 and TRBJ2-7; 11 nucleotides agree with TRBD1. The CDR3 extends over 13 amino acids. Germline CDR1 and CDR2: LGHNA and YNFKEQ. The ends lost 4 bases at V and 7 bases at J; junction bases unmatched: 3.

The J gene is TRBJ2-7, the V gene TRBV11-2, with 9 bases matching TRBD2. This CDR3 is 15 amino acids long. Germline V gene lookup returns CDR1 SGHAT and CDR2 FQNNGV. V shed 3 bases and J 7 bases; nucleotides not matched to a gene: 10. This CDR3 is CASSFGGRAGEEQYF. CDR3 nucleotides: TGTGCCAGCAGCTTCGGCGGGAGGGCCGGAGAGGAGCAGTACTTC.

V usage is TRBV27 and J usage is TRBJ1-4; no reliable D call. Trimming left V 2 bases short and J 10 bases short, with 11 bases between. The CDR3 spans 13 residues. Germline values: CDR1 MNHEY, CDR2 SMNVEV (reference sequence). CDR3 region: CASSLTRTGKLFF. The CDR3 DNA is TGTGCCAGCAGTTTAACTAGGACTGGAAAACTGTTTTTT.

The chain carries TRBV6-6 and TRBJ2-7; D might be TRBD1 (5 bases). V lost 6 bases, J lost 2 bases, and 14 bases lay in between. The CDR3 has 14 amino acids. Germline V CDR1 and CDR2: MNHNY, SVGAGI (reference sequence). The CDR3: CASRPQGLTYEQYF. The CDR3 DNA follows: TGTGCCAGCAGGCCTCAGGGATTAACCTACGAGCAGTACTTC.

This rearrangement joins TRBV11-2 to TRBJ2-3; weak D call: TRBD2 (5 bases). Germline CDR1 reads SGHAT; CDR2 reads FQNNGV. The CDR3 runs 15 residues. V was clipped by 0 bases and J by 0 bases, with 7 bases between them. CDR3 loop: CASSLDQRSTDTQYF. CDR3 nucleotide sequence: TGTGCCAGCAGCTTAGATCAGCGGAGCACAGATACGCAGTATTTT.

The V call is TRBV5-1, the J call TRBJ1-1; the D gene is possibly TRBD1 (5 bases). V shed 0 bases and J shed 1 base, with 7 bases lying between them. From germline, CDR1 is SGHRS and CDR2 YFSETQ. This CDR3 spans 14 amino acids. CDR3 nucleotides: TGCGCCAGCAGCTTGGAGGGGTCGAACACTGAAGCTTTCTTT. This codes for CASSLEGSNTEAFF. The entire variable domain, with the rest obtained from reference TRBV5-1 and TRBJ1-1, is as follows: KAGVTQTPRYLIKTRGQQVTLSCSPISGHRSVSWYQQTPGQGLQFLFEYFSETQRNKGNFPGRFSGRQFSNSRSEMNVSTLELGDSALYLCASSLEGSNTEAFFGQGTRLTVV.

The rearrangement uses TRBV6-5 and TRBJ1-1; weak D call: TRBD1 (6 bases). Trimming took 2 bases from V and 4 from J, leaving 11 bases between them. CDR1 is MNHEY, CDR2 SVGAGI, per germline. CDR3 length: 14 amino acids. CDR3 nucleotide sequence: TGTGCCAGCAGTTACGGGGGCTGGAGCACTGAAGCTTTCTTT. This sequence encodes CASSYGGWSTEAFF.

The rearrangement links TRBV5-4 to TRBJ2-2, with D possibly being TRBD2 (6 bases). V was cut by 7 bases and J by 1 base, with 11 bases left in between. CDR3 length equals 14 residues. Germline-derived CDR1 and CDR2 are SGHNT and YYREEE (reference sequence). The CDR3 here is CASYRAGNTGELFF. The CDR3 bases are TGTGCCAGCTACCGAGCGGGGAACACCGGGGAGCTGTTTTTT. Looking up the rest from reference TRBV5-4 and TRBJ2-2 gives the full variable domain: ETGVTQSPTHLIKTRGQQVTLRCSSQSGHNTVSWYQQALGQGPQFIFQYYREEENGRGNFPPRFSGLQFPNYSSELNVNALELDDSALYLCASYRAGNTGELFFGEGSRLTVL.

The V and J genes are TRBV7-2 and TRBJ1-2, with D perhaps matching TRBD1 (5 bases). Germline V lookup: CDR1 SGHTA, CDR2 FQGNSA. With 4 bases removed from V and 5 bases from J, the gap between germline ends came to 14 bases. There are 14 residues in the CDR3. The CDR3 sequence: CASSSLGPQYGYTF. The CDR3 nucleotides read TGTGCCAGCAGCTCGTTGGGGCCGCAGTATGGCTACACCTTC.

CDR3 residues: CASSQDGYRGETQYF. CDR3 coding DNA: TGCGCCAGCAGCCAAGATGGATACAGGGGAGAGACCCAGTACTTC. The V and J genes are TRBV4-1 and TRBJ2-5, with TRBD1 identical over 7 bases. The junction had 5 bases not matched to a gene; V was cut back by 0 bases and J by 4 bases. This CDR3 is built from 15 residues. CDR1 and CDR2 from the germline V gene are MGHRA and YSYEKL.

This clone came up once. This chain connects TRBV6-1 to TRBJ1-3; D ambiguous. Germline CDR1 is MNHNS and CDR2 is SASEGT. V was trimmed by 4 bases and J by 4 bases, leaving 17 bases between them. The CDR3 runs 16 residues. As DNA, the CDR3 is TGTGCCAGCAGTGCTCCAGGCTTAATAAGCGGAAACACCATATATTTT. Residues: CASSAPGLISGNTIYF.

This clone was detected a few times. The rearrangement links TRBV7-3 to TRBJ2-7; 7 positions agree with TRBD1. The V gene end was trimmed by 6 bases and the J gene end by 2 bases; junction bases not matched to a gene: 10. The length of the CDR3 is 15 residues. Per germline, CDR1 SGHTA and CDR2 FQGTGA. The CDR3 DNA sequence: TGTGCCAGCAGTCCCGGGACAGTCGTTGCCTACGAGCAGTACTTC. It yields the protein CASSPGTVVAYEQYF.

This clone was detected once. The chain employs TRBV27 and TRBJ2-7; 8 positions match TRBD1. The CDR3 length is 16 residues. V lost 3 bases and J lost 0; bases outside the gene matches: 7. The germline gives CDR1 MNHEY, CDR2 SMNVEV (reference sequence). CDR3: CASSFSGQGYSYEQYF. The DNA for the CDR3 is TGTGCCAGCAGTTTCTCCGGACAGGGCTACTCCTACGAGCAGTACTTC.

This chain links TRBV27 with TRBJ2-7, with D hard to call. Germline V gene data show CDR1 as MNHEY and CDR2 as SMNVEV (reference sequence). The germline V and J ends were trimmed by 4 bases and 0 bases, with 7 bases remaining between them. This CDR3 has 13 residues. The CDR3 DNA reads TGTGCCAGCAGTTGGAGCGACTCCTACGAGCAGTACTTC. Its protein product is CASSWSDSYEQYF.

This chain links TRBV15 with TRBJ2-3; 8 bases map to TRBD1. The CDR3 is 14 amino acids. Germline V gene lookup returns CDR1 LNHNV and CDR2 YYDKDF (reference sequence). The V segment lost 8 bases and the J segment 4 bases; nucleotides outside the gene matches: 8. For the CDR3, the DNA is TGTGCCACCGGAGAGACAGGGGAGGCAGATACGCAGTATTTT. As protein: CATGETGEADTQYF.

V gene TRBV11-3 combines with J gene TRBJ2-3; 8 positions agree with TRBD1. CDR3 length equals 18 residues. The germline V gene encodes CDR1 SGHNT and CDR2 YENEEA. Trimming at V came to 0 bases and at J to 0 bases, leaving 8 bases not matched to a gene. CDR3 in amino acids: CASSLEGTGRSSTDTQYF. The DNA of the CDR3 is TGTGCCAGCAGCTTAGAAGGGACAGGACGATCTAGCACAGATACGCAGTATTTT.

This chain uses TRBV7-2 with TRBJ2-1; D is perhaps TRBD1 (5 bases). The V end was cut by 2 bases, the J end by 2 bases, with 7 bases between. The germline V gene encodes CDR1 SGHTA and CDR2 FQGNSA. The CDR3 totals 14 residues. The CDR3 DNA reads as TGTGCCAGCAGCTTAAGGGGTACCTACAATGAGCAGTTCTTC. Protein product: CASSLRGTYNEQFF. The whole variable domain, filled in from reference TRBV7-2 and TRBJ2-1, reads GAGVSQSPSNKVTEKGKDVELRCDPISGHTALYWYRQSLGQGLEFLIYFQGNSAPDKSGLPSDRFSAERTGGSVSTLTIQRTQQEDSAVYLCASSLRGTYNEQFFGPGTRLTVL.

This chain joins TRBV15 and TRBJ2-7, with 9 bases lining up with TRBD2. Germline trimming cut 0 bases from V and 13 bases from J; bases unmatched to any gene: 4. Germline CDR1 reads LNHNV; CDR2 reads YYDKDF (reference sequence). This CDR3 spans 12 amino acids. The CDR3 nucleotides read TGTGCCACCAGCAGAGACGCGGGAGGGTGTTACTTC. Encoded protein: CATSRDAGGCYF.

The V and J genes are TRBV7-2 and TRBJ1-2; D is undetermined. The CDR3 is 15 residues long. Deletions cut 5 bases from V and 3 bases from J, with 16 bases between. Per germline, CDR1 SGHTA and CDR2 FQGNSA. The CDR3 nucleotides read TGTGCCAGCAGCCTAGGACTGATCGGGTACTATGGCTACACCTTC. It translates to CASSLGLIGYYGYTF.

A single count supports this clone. The CDR3 region has the DNA TGTGCCAGCAGTATCTGGACAGGGAAATCCGCACTGTTTTTT. Translated: CASSIWTGKSALFF. The chain employs TRBV28 and TRBJ1-4; 8 positions agree with TRBD1. Germline V lookup: CDR1 MDHEN, CDR2 SYDVKM. The CDR3 has 14 residues. V dropped 5 bases and J dropped 13; count of bases not matched to a gene: 12.

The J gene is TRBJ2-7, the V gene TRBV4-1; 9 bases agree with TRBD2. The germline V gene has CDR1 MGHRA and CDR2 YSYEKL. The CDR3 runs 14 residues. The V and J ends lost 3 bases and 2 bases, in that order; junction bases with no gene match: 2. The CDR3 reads CASSHPSGTYEQYF. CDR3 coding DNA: TGCGCCAGCAGCCACCCTAGCGGGACCTACGAGCAGTACTTC.

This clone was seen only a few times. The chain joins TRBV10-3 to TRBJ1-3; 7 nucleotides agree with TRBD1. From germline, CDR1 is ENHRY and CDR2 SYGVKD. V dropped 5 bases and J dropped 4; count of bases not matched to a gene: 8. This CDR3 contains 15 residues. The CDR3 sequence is CAISKDRESGNTIYF. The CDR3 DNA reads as TGTGCCATCAGTAAAGACAGGGAGTCGGGAAACACCATATATTTT.

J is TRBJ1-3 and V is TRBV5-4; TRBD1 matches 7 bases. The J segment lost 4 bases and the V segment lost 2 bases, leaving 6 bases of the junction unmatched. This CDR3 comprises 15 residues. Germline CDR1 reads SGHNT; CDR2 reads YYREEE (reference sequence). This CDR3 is CASSFKGGAGNTIYF. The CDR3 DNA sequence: TGTGCCAGCAGCTTTAAAGGGGGCGCAGGAAACACCATATATTTT. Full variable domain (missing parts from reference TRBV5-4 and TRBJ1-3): ETGVTQSPTHLIKTRGQQVTLRCSSQSGHNTVSWYQQALGQGPQFIFQYYREEENGRGNFPPRFSGLQFPNYSSELNVNALELDDSALYLCASSFKGGAGNTIYFGEGSWLTVV.

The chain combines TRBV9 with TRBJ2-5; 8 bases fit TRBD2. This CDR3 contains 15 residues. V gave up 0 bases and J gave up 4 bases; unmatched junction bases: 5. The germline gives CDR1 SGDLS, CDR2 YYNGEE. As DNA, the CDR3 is TGTGCCAGCAGCGTAGGCGGGGGGCCCCCAGAGACCCAGTACTTC. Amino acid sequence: CASSVGGGPPETQYF.

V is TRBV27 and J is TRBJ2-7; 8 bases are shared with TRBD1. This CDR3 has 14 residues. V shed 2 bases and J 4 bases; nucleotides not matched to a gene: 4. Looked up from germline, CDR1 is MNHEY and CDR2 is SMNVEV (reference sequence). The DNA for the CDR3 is TGTGCCAGCAGTTTAGGACAGGGCAAATACGAGCAGTACTTC. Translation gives CASSLGQGKYEQYF.

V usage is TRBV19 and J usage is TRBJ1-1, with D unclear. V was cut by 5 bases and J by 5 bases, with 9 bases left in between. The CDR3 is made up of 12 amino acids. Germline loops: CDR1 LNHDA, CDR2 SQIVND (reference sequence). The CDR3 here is CASSYGRTEAFF. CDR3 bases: TGTGCCAGTAGTTATGGGCGAACTGAAGCTTTCTTT.

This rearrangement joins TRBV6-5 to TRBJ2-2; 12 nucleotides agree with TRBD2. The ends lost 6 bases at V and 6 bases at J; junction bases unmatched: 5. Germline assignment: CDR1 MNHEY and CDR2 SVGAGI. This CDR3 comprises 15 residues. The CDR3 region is CASSRLAGVAGELFF. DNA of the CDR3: TGTGCCAGCAGCCGACTAGCGGGAGTCGCCGGGGAGCTGTTTTTT.

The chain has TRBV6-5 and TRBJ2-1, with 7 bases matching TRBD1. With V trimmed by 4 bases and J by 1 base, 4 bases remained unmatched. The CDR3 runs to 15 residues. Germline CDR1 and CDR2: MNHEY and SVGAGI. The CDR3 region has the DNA TGTGCCAGCAGTTGGGACAGAACTTCCTACAATGAGCAGTTCTTC. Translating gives CASSWDRTSYNEQFF.